The present TCR beta chain was sequenced within a study of shared clonotypes between healthy human individuals. Broader study findings: Generally, estimated richness proved larger in naive subsets than it did in memory subsets. Shared clonotypes across all four donors exceeded non-shared ones in generation probability.

Produced via immunoSEQ multiplex PCR; TCRdb's table is partial and in-frame only. Counted here are about 1.5 million clones, under 99% occurring once; the ten biggest clones make up around 0.47%. Trimming cost V 5 bases and J 6 bases; bases outside gene matches: 10. The CDR3 runs 15 residues. CDR1 is SEHNR, CDR2 FQNEAQ, per germline (reference sequence). Turning to this clone: Its specificity is not known.

Sample: naive CD4+ T cells sorted from blood. Stated subset: CD45RA+ positively selected. This TCR came from a man in his thirties or forties in good health. The V gene is TRBV7-9, the J gene TRBJ1-1; 9 bases are a match to TRBD1. In DNA, the CDR3 is TGTGCCAGCAGCCTCCGGGACAGGGATTTAGCTGAAGCTTTCTTT. Its translation: CASSLRDRDLAEAFF.